Following are 24 T cell receptor beta chains from one sample sequenced in a study of T cell clonality in common variable immunodeficiency. Assay: immunoSEQ multiplex PCR; the TCRdb copy retains only in-frame clones and omits some. The sample is made up of about 59,000 clones, none counted only once. Sequencing input: peripheral blood mononuclear cells. Receptors originate from a person aged 18-70 years in good health.

Turning to this clone: The CDR3 is cut off 3 residues early in the read; its end comes from the germline J gene. V and J are TRBV18 and TRBJ1-2; maybe TRBD1 (5 bases). From germline, CDR1 is KGHSH and CDR2 LQKENI. CDR3 size: 16 residues. The CDR3 here is CASSPAGGVFDNDYTF. The CDR3 bases that were read are TGTGCCAGCTCACCGGCCGGGGGGGTCTTTGACAATGAC.

The sample holds many counts of this clone. The missing CDR3 end, 3 residues past where the read stops, is filled in from the germline J gene. Other nucleotide sequences from this sample produce the same CDR3. The J gene is TRBJ1-2, the V gene TRBV5-1; possibly TRBD1 for D (5 bases). CDR3 length: 16 residues. Trimming removed 0 bases from V and 6 bases from J, with 18 bases in between. Germline V lookup: CDR1 SGHRS, CDR2 YFSETQ. CDR3 sequence reads: CASSLEPIQGVHGYTF. The sequenced part of the CDR3 DNA is TGCGCCAGCAGCTTGGAACCCATCCAGGGCGTACATGGC.

This clone was seen many times. The read halts 3 residues ahead of the CDR3 end, with the missing end drawn from the germline J gene. The chain joins TRBV19 to TRBJ2-1; no clear D gene. This CDR3 spans 13 amino acids. Trimming stripped 7 bases from V and 5 bases from J, with 12 bases between. Germline V gene sequence: CDR1 LNHDA, CDR2 SQIVND (reference sequence). The CDR3 reads CASKALPHNEQFF. Incomplete CDR3 DNA: TGTGCCAGTAAGGCCCTGCCCCACAATGAG.

The sample holds many counts of this clone. The read ends 3 residues shy of where the CDR3 ends; the end is completed using the germline J gene. The rearrangement links TRBV13 to TRBJ2-2, with 10 bases that match TRBD1. The V gene end was trimmed by 6 bases and the J gene end by 3 bases; junction bases not matched to a gene: 7. The CDR3 length is 16 residues. Germline V lookup: CDR1 PRHDT, CDR2 FYEKMQ (reference sequence). The CDR3 sequence is CASRETGGTDTGELFF. CDR3 bases read: TGTGCCAGCAGAGAGACAGGGGGCACGGACACCGGGGAG.

This clone was observed many times. Read data end 3 residues before the CDR3 end; the end is taken from the germline J gene. The chain is built from TRBV19 and TRBJ2-3, with 12 bases aligning to TRBD2. Losses at the gene ends were 3 bases for V and 4 bases for J; bases not matched to a gene: 8. The germline gives CDR1 LNHDA, CDR2 SQIVND (reference sequence). CDR3 length equals 17 residues. CDR3 DNA, as far as it was read: TGTGCCAGTAGTATCCGACTAGCGGGAGACCCCCCAGATACG. It translates to CASSIRLAGDPPDT. The entire CDR3 protein reads CASSIRLAGDPPDTQYF.

This clone was found many times. The read gets to within 3 residues of the CDR3 end, and the germline J gene fills in the rest. The chain joins TRBV7-2 to TRBJ2-5, with D perhaps TRBD2 (6 bases). The CDR3 totals 14 residues. Germline assignment: CDR1 SGHTA and CDR2 FQGNSA. V lost 0 bases to trimming and J lost 5 bases, with 10 bases between them. The CDR3 loop is CASSLARGMETQYF. The CDR3 DNA, read in part, is TGTGCCAGCAGCTTAGCCCGGGGGATGGAGACC.

This clone was recorded many times. The sequence runs out 3 residues before the end of the CDR3; the remainder is reconstructed from the germline J gene. The chain has TRBV18 and TRBJ1-1; 8 positions agree with TRBD1. The CDR3 sequence is 17 residues long. From germline, CDR1 is KGHSH and CDR2 LQKENI. The V segment lost 0 bases and the J segment 0 bases; nucleotides outside the gene matches: 6. Incomplete CDR3 DNA: TGTGCCAGCTCACCACCAGGACAGGGCGCCATGAACACTGAA. Translated: CASSPPGQGAMNTE. The whole CDR3 protein is CASSPPGQGAMNTEAFF.

A few counts support this clone. The CDR3 end is not reached by the read, which stops 3 residues before it; the germline J gene fills it in. The chain is built from TRBV7-3 and TRBJ2-3; 10 bases fit TRBD2. From germline, CDR1 is SGHTA and CDR2 FQGTGA. The CDR3 length is 18 residues. CDR3 DNA, as far as it was read: TGTGCCAGCAGCTCACGGGGGGGAAGCGGGAGGGCCCTGGAGACG. It specifies CASSSRGGSGRALET. The full CDR3 protein is CASSSRGGSGRALETQYF.

Many counts were recorded for this clone. The read ends 3 residues shy of where the CDR3 ends; the end is completed using the germline J gene. The chain links TRBV20-1 to TRBJ2-1, with TRBD2 matching 9 bases. The V gene's germline CDR1 is DFQATT and CDR2 SNEGSKA (reference sequence). This CDR3 region has 14 residues. With V trimmed by 3 bases and J by 5 bases, 5 bases remained unmatched. The sequenced part of the CDR3 DNA is TGCAGTGCTAGTCTAGCGGGACATGACAATGAG. It codes for CSASLAGHDNE. The whole CDR3 is CSASLAGHDNEQFF.

This clone has at least ten counts. The read terminates 3 residues before the CDR3 end, so the remaining end is supplied by the germline J gene. V usage is TRBV2 and J usage is TRBJ2-2; TRBD2 agrees at 13 bases. The germline gives CDR1 SNHLY, CDR2 FYNNEI. This CDR3 has 16 amino acids. The V and J ends lost 6 bases and 5 bases, in that order; junction bases with no gene match: 6. The CDR3 bases that were read are TGTGCCAGCAGGGCCGGACTAGCGGGAGTTACCGGGGAG. Translated, it gives CASRAGLAGVTGE. The entire CDR3 reads CASRAGLAGVTGELFF.

This clone was found a few times. The read halts 3 residues ahead of the CDR3 end, with the missing end drawn from the germline J gene. The chain links TRBV7-6 to TRBJ2-4; D is possibly TRBD1 (5 bases). Germline CDR1 SGHVS, CDR2 FNYEAQ. The CDR3 has 13 residues. The covered CDR3 bases are TGTGCCAGCAGCTTAGAGGGGAAAGGCGGT. As protein: CASSLEGKGG. The entire CDR3 is CASSLEGKGGQYF.

In its sample, this clone was seen a few times. Read sequence stops 3 residues before the CDR3 end, and the germline J gene provides the missing end. The V call is TRBV19, the J call TRBJ2-4; 8 nucleotides align to TRBD1. The length of the CDR3 is 14 residues. In germline, CDR1 is LNHDA, CDR2 SQIVND (reference sequence). The CDR3 protein is CASSPNSGGYGQYF. CDR3 DNA (partial): TGTGCCAGTAGTCCAAACTCAGGGGGCTATGGT. The entire variable domain, with the rest obtained from reference TRBV19 and TRBJ2-4, is as follows: DGGITQSPKYLFRKEGQNVTLSCEQNLNHDAMYWYRQDPGQGLRLIYYSQIVNDFQKGDIAEGYSVSREKKESFPLTVTSAQKNPTAFYLCASSPNSGGYGQYFGAGTRLSVL.

There are many counts of this clone. Read sequence stops 3 residues before the CDR3 end, and the germline J gene provides the missing end. The V gene is TRBV7-9, the J gene TRBJ1-5; D might be TRBD1 (5 bases). Trimming took off 5 bases at V and 6 bases at J, with 17 bases between the two ends. This CDR3 is built from 15 residues. CDR1 and CDR2 (germline): SEHNR, FQNEAQ (reference sequence). Partial CDR3 DNA: TGTGCCAGCAGCCCCGGAGCGGGGGAAACTCAGCCC. Encoded protein: CASSPGAGETQP. The full CDR3 protein reads CASSPGAGETQPQHF.

This clone was picked up many times. The read gets to within 3 residues of the CDR3 end, and the germline J gene fills in the rest. The rearrangement links TRBV5-1 to TRBJ1-2; 9 bases align to TRBD1. Germline assignment: CDR1 SGHRS and CDR2 YFSETQ. The CDR3 is 13 residues long. V lost 4 bases and J lost 4; bases outside the gene matches: 2. The CDR3 protein is CASSPGQGYGYTF. The sequenced CDR3 bases are TGCGCCAGCAGCCCGGGACAGGGCTATGGC.

This clone was observed many times. The read ends 3 residues before the CDR3 terminus; that terminus is restored from the germline J gene. The gene calls are TRBV5-1 and TRBJ2-7; 7 nucleotides agree with TRBD1. This CDR3 has 14 residues. J gave up 3 bases and V 3 bases, and 6 bases lay outside the gene matches. CDR1 is SGHRS, CDR2 YFSETQ, per germline. CDR3 region: CASSSSTGNYEQYF. The CDR3 DNA, read in part, is TGCGCCAGCAGCTCCTCGACAGGGAACTACGAG.

This clone has ten or more counts. The CDR3 bases that were read are TGTGCCAGTAGTCCTTTAATCGGAGACTCAATGAACACTGAA. Amino acid sequence: CASSPLIGDSMNTE. The entire CDR3 protein is CASSPLIGDSMNTEAFF. The chain carries TRBV19 and TRBJ1-1; the D is unclear. The read stops 3 residues short of the end of the CDR3; the missing end is completed from the germline J gene. The CDR3 is 17 amino acids. The germline V and J ends were trimmed by 5 bases and 0 bases, with 19 bases remaining between them. Germline loops: CDR1 LNHDA, CDR2 SQIVND (reference sequence).

This clone was observed many times. The missing CDR3 end, 3 residues past where the read stops, is filled in from the germline J gene. The chain combines TRBV20-1 with TRBJ2-5; 13 nucleotides align to TRBD2. CDR1 and CDR2 (germline): DFQATT, SNEGSKA (reference sequence). This CDR3 is built from 13 residues. V lost 6 bases and J lost 5; bases outside the gene matches: 3. Incomplete CDR3 DNA: TGCAGTGCAAGGACTAGCGGGAGTGAGACC. The encoded protein is CSARTSGSET. The whole CDR3 sequence reads CSARTSGSETQYF.

This clone has a count of ten or more. The read stops 3 residues short of the end of the CDR3; the missing end is completed from the germline J gene. The J gene is TRBJ2-1, the V gene TRBV5-1, with 11 nucleotides matching TRBD2. Germline loops: CDR1 SGHRS, CDR2 YFSETQ. The CDR3 is 17 residues long. Trimming removed 0 bases from V and 1 base from J; junction bases left unmatched: 3. CDR3 bases read: TGCGCCAGCAGCTTGGATACTAGCGGGGGTTCCTACAATGAG. This codes for CASSLDTSGGSYNE. From start to end, the CDR3 is CASSLDTSGGSYNEQFF. The entire variable domain, with the rest obtained from reference TRBV5-1 and TRBJ2-1, is as follows: KAGVTQTPRYLIKTRGQQVTLSCSPISGHRSVSWYQQTPGQGLQFLFEYFSETQRNKGNFPGRFSGRQFSNSRSEMNVSTLELGDSALYLCASSLDTSGGSYNEQFFGPGTRLTVL.

This clone was counted ten times or more. The read falls 3 residues short of the CDR3 end, and the missing part is taken from the germline J gene. The chain couples TRBV20-1 to TRBJ1-5; the D gene is possibly TRBD1 (6 bases). Germline V gives CDR1 DFQATT, CDR2 SNEGSKA (reference sequence). CDR3 length: 17 residues. Trimming took off 0 bases at V and 1 base at J, with 16 bases between the two ends. CDR3 amino acids: CSARDGGQILSNQPQHF. The covered CDR3 bases are TGCAGTGCTAGAGATGGAGGACAGATCCTGAGCAATCAGCCC.

Concerning this clone: The CDR3 end is not reached by the read, which stops 3 residues before it; the germline J gene fills it in. J is TRBJ2-4 and V is TRBV7-9; D is unresolved. There are 12 residues in the CDR3. Germline V gene sequence: CDR1 SEHNR, CDR2 FQNEAQ (reference sequence). The sequenced CDR3 bases are TGTGCCAGCAGCTCCACCGCGTATGGT. This codes for CASSSTAYG. The CDR3, in full, reads CASSSTAYGQYF.

This clone was counted at least ten times. The read ends 3 residues early relative to the CDR3; the germline J gene fills the gap. The chain has TRBV30 and TRBJ2-2, with 7 bases that match TRBD1. This CDR3 has 14 residues. V was clipped by 4 bases and J by 4 bases; unmatched bases: 6. Germline assignment: CDR1 GTSNPN and CDR2 SVGIG (reference sequence). The covered CDR3 bases are TGTGCCTGGACTATAGGGGGCAGCACCGGGGAG. It codes for CAWTIGGSTGE. The full CDR3 reads CAWTIGGSTGELFF.

This clone was counted many times. Read coverage stops 3 residues before the CDR3 terminus; the germline J gene supplies the remainder. The chain combines TRBV5-1 with TRBJ2-4; D call uncertain. CDR1 and CDR2 (germline): SGHRS, YFSETQ. This CDR3 comprises 14 residues. Trimming took off 0 bases at V and 6 bases at J, with 10 bases between the two ends. CDR3 DNA, as far as it was read: TGCGCCAGCAGCTTGGTTTTATCGGGAAACATT. It specifies CASSLVLSGNI. The full CDR3 is CASSLVLSGNIQYF.

This clone was seen repeatedly, ten times or more. The read stops 3 residues short of the end of the CDR3; the missing end is completed from the germline J gene. V is TRBV18 and J is TRBJ1-1; TRBD1 matches at 7 bases. This CDR3 contains 15 residues. V lost 4 bases, J lost 1 base, and 6 bases stayed unmatched. The germline CDR1 and CDR2 sequences are KGHSH and LQKENI. CDR3 DNA, as far as it was read: TGTGCCAGCTCACAAGGAACAGGGGCGAACACTGAA. It encodes CASSQGTGANTE. The whole CDR3 sequence reads CASSQGTGANTEAFF.

The table lists this clone with many counts. The CDR3 end falls 3 residues outside the read, so it is completed with the germline J gene. V and J are TRBV11-2 and TRBJ1-2; no clear D. Per the germline V gene, CDR1 is SGHAT and CDR2 is FQNNGV. CDR3 size: 14 residues. The CDR3 is CASSLDGQAGGYTF. The CDR3 DNA, read in part, is TGTGCCAGCAGCTTAGATGGGCAGGCGGGGGGC.